Described below is a single T cell receptor beta chain sequence and its context. Its matching antigen is unknown. V lost 2 bases and J lost 7, with 14 bases in between. Germline-derived CDR1 and CDR2 are MDHEN and SYDVKM. This CDR3 is built from 14 residues. These data come from a study of T cells in Graves' hyperthyroidism and ophthalmopathy. General study results and limits: Stable hyperthyroidism was separated from ophthalmopathy by a model based on 13 V-J features.

Using RNA transcripts as the source, TCR beta CDR3 regions were amplified. During a first-round RT-PCR of the TCR CDR3, the HTBI primer set was used. Using its own MiXCR run on the multiplex PCR reads, TCRdb lists one record per CDR3 protein. In the table there are approximately 430,000 distinct CDR3 sequences, around 15% of which are singletons. The study left out patients who had uncontrolled infection, other autoimmune disease, pregnancy or lactation. Source material: blood. This chain uses TRBV28 with TRBJ2-5; weak D call: TRBD2 (6 bases). This receptor was taken from a man aged 18 to 29 with Graves' ophthalmopathy. CDR3 in DNA: TGTGCCAGCAGTTTAGGGGGGACGAGACCGACCCAGTACTTC. Translated, it gives CASSLGGTRPTQYF.